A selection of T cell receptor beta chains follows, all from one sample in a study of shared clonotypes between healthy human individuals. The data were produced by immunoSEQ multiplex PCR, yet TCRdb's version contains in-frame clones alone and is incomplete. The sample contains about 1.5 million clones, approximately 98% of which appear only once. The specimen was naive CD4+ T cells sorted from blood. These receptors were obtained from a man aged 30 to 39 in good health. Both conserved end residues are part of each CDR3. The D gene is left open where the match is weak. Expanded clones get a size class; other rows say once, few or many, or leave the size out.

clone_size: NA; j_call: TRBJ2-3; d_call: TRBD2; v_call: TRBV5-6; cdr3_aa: CASSIFGEGTHTQYF; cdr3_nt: TGTGCCAGCAGCATTTTCGGGGAGGGGACTCATACGCAGTATTTT
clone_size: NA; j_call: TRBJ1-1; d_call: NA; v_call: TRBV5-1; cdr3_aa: CASSLTPNTEAFF; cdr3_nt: TGCGCCAGCAGCTTGACGCCGAACACTGAAGCTTTCTTT
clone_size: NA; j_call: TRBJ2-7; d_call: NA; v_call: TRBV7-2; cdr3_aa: CASSGGYYEQYF; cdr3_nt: TGTGCCAGCAGCGGCGGATACTACGAGCAGTACTTC
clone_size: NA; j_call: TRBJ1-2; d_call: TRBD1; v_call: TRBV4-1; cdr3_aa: CASSQAWTGIGYTF; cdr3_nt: TGCGCCAGCAGCCAAGCCTGGACAGGGATTGGCTACACCTTC
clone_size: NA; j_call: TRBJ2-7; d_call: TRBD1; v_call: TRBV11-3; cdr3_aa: CASSFGTGSYEQYF; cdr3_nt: TGTGCCAGCAGCTTCGGGACAGGCTCCTACGAGCAGTACTTC
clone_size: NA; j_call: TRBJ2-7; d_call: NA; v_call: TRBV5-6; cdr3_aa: CASSLGLEASEQYF; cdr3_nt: TGTGCCAGCAGCTTGGGCCTAGAGGCATCCGAGCAGTACTTC
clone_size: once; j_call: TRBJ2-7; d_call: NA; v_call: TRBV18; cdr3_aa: CASSPRGQTYEQYF; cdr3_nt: TGTGCCAGCTCACCACGAGGGCAAACCTACGAGCAGTACTTC
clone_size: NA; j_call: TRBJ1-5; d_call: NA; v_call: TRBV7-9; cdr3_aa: CASSLDTLRIQPQHF; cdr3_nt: TGTGCCAGCAGCTTGGACACGCTAAGGATTCAGCCCCAGCATTTT
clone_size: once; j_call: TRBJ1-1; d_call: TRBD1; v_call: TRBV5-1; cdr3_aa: CASSLGQGGMNTEAFF; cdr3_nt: TGCGCCAGCAGCTTGGGACAGGGCGGTATGAACACTGAAGCTTTCTTT
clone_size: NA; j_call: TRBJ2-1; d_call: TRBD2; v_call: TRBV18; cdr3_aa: CASSPLAGSYNEQFF; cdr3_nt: TGTGCCAGCTCGCCACTAGCGGGCTCCTACAATGAGCAGTTCTTC
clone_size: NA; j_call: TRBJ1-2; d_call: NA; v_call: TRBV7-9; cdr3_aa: CASSALSTYGYTF; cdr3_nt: TGTGCCAGCAGCGCGTTATCGACCTATGGCTACACCTTC
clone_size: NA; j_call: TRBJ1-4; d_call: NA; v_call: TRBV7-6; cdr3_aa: CASSLGATNEKLFF; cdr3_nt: TGTGCCAGCAGCTTAGGGGCAACTAATGAAAAACTGTTTTTT
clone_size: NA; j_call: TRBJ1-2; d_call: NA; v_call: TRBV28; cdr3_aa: CASSLSQVDGYTF; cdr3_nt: TGTGCCAGCAGTTTATCACAGGTGGATGGCTACACCTTC
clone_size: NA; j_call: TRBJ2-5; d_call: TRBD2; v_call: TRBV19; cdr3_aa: CASSMRTGVASGRVQETQYF; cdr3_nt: TGTGCCAGTAGTATGAGGACCGGAGTTGCTAGCGGGAGGGTTCAAGAGACCCAGTACTTC
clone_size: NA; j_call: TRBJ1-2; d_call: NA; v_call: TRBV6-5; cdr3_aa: CASKAEWYGYTF; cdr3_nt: TGTGCCAGCAAGGCAGAGTGGTATGGCTACACCTTC
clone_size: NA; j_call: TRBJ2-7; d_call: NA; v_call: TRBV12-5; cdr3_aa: CASSPSWEPHYEQYF; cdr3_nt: TGTGCTAGTAGCCCCTCGTGGGAGCCCCACTACGAGCAGTACTTC
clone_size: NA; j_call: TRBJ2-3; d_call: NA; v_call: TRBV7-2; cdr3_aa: CASSFLRGRGADTQYF; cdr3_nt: TGTGCCAGCAGCTTCCTTAGGGGTCGCGGGGCAGATACGCAGTATTTT
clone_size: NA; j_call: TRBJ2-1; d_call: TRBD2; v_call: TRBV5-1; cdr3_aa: CASSPLAGSSYNEQFF; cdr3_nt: TGCGCCAGCAGCCCACTAGCGGGAAGCTCCTACAATGAGCAGTTCTTC
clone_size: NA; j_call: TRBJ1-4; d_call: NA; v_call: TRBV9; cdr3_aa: CASSPWTVNEKLFF; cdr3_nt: TGTGCCAGCAGCCCCTGGACAGTTAATGAAAAACTGTTTTTT
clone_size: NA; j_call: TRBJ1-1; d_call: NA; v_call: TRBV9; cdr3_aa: CASSALPVNTEAFF; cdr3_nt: TGTGCCAGCAGCGCCTTACCTGTGAACACTGAAGCTTTCTTT
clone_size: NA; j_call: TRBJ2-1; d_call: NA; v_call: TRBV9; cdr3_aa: CASSVAWETYNEQFF; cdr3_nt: TGTGCCAGCAGCGTAGCGTGGGAGACCTACAATGAGCAGTTCTTC
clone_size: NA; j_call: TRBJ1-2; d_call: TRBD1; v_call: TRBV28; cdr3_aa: CASSLSSSGQGKGYTF; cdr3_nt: TGTGCCAGCAGTTTATCTAGTTCGGGACAGGGTAAAGGCTACACCTTC
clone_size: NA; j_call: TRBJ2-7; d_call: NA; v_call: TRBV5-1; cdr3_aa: CASGPGTRSYEQYF; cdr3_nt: TGCGCCAGCGGACCCGGGACAAGATCCTACGAGCAGTACTTC
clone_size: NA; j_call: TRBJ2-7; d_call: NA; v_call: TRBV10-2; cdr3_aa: CASMDLAGPLYEQYF; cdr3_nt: TGCGCCAGCATGGACCTTGCGGGCCCCCTCTACGAGCAGTACTTC
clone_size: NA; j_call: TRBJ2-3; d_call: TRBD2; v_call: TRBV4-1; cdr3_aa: CATAASGSANTQYF; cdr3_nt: TGCGCCACCGCGGCTAGCGGGAGCGCCAATACGCAGTATTTT
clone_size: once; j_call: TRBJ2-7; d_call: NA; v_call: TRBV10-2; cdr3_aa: CASTRDHSYEQYF; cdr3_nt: TGCGCCAGCACCCGGGACCACTCCTACGAGCAGTACTTC
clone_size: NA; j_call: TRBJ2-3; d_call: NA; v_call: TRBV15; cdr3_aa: CATSRGVGDTQYF; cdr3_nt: TGTGCCACCAGCAGAGGAGTAGGCGATACGCAGTATTTT
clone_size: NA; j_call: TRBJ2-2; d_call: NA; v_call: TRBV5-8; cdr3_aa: CASSPYRVSGELFF; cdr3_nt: TGTGCCAGCAGCCCTTACAGGGTGTCCGGGGAGCTGTTTTTT
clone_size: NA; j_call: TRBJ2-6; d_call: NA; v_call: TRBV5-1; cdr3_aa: CASSLRASSGANVLTF; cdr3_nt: TGCGCCAGCAGCTTGAGGGCTAGCTCTGGGGCCAACGTCCTGACTTTC
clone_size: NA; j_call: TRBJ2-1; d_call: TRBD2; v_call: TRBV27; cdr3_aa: CASSIGTSGGNEQFF; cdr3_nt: TGTGCCAGCAGTATCGGGACTAGCGGTGGCAATGAGCAGTTCTTC
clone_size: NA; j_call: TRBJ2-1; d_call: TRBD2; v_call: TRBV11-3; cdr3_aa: CASSPGWAGGPNEQFF; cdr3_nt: TGTGCCAGCAGCCCCGGTTGGGCGGGAGGGCCCAATGAGCAGTTCTTC
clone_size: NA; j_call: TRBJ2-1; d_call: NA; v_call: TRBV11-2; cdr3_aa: CASSLIRVHEQFF; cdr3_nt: TGTGCCAGCAGCTTAATTCGGGTTCATGAGCAGTTCTTC
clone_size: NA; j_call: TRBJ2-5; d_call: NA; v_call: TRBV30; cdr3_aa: CAWSGGQETQYF; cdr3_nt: TGTGCCTGGAGTGGCGGGCAAGAGACCCAGTACTTC
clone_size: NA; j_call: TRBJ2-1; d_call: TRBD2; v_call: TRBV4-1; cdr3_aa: CASSQGGGRMSYNEQFF; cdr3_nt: TGCGCCAGCAGCCAAGGGGGCGGGAGGATGTCCTACAATGAGCAGTTCTTC
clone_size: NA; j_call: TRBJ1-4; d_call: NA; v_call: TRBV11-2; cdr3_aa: CASSLAGGRVGEKLFF; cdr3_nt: TGTGCCAGCAGCTTAGCTGGGGGCAGGGTCGGTGAAAAACTGTTTTTT
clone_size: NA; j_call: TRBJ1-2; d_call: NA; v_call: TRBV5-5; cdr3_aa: CASSLAIFDGYGYTF; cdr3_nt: TGTGCCAGCAGCTTGGCCATATTTGACGGCTATGGCTACACCTTC
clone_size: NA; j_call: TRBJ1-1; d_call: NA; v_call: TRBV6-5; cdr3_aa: CASSRGFPEAFF; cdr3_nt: TGTGCCAGCAGCAGAGGGTTCCCTGAAGCTTTCTTT
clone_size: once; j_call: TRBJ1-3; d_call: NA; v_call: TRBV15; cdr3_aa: CATSRDRLSSGNTIYF; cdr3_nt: TGTGCCACCAGCAGAGATCGGCTGTCCTCTGGAAACACCATATATTTT
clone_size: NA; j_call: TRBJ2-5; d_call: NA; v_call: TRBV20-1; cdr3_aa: CSARSRATQYF; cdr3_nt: TGCAGTGCTAGAAGCAGAGCTACCCAGTACTTC
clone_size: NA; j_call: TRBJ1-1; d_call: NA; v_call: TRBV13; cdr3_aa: CASSLRPIGPLRNTEAFF; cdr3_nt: TGTGCCAGCAGCTTAAGGCCAATAGGTCCCCTGAGGAACACTGAAGCTTTCTTT